This TCR beta chain came from a study of T cell clusters in autoimmune cytopenias. Study-level results: Primary autoimmune cytopenia patients seemingly lacked the physiological T cell clusters found in healthy donors.

Roughly 38,000 genome equivalents of blood DNA were amplified for TRB. Its frequency marks this clonotype as medium-sized. The antigen is not known. TRB rearrangements were amplified by touch-down multiplex PCR with mixed TRB-A/B primers. TCRdb re-analyzed the multiplex PCR reads; it lists each CDR3 protein once, without DNA. Here the sample table reports more than 6,000 distinct CDR3 sequences. CDR3 length: 14 amino acids. Germline CDR1 reads LNHDA; CDR2 reads SQIVND (reference sequence). The same specimen was also included in a second study, on T cell repertoires in aging, cancer and after chemotherapy.

The TCR sequence derives from a human donor in good health. Material for sequencing was peripheral blood. The chain employs TRBV19 and TRBJ2-3; there is no DNA to check the TCRdb D call of TRBD1. This CDR3 reads CASSFPGNTDTQYF.